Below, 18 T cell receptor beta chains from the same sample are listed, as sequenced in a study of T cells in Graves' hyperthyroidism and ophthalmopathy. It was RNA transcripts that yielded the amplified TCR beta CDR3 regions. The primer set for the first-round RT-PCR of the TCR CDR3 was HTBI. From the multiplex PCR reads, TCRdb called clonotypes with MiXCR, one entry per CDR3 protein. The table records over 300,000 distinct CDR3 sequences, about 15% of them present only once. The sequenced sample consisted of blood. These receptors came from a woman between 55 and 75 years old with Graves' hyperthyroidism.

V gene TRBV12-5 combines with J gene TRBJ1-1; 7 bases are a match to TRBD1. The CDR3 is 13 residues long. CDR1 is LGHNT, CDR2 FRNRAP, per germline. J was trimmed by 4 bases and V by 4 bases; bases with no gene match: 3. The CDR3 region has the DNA TGTGCTAGTGGTTGGACAGGAGGCACTGAAGCTTTCTTT. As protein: CASGWTGGTEAFF.

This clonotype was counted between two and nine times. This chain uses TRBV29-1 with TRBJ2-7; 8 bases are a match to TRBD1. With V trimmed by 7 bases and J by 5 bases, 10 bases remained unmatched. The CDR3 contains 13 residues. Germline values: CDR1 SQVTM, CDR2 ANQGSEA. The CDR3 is CSARTGLTDEQYF. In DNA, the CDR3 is TGCAGCGCCCGGACAGGGCTCACCGACGAGCAGTACTTC.

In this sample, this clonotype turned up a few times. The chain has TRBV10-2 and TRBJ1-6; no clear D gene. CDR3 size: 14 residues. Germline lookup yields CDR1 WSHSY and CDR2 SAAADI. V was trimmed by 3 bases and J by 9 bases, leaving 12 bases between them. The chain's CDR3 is CASSDGPALSPLHF. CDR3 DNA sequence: TGCGCCAGCAGTGACGGGCCTGCCCTTTCACCCCTCCACTTT.

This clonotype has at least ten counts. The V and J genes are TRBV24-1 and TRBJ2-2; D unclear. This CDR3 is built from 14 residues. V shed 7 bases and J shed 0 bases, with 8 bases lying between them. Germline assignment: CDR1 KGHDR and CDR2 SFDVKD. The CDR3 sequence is CATREGPNTGELFF. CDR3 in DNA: TGTGCCACCAGGGAAGGACCGAACACCGGGGAGCTGTTTTTT.

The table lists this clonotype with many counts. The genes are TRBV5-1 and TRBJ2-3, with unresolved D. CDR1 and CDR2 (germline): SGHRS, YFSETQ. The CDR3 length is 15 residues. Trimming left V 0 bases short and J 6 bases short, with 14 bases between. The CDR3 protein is CASSLVSSEVDTQYF. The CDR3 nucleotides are TGCGCCAGCAGCTTGGTATCGAGCGAAGTGGATACGCAGTATTTT.

CDR3: CSVALGTSGSYEQYF. The CDR3 bases are TGCAGCGTTGCCCTCGGGACTAGCGGTTCCTACGAGCAGTACTTC. This chain joins TRBV29-1 and TRBJ2-7, with 11 bases identical to TRBD2. Trimming removed 4 bases from V and 1 base from J; junction bases left unmatched: 6. The CDR3 is 15 residues long. Per the germline V gene, CDR1 is SQVTM and CDR2 is ANQGSEA.

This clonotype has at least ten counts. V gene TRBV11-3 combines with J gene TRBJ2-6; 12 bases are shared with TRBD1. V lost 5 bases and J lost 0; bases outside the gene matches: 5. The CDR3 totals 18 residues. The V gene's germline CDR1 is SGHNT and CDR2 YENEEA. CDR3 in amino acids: CASSPGTGGRSGANVLTF. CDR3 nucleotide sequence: TGTGCCAGCAGCCCCGGGACAGGGGGCCGCTCTGGGGCCAACGTCCTGACTTTC. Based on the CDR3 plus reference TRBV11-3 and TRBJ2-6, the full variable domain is EAGVVQSPRYKIIEKKQPVAFWCNPISGHNTLYWYLQNLGQGPELLIRYENEEAVDDSQLPKDRFSAERLKGVDSTLKIQPAELGDSAVYLCASSPGTGGRSGANVLTFGAGSRLTVL.

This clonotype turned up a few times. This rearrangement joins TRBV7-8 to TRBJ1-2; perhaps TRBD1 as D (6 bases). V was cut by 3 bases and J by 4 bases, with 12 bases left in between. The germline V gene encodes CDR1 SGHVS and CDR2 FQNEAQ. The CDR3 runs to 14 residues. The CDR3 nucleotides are TGTGCCAGCAGCTTCGATCAGGGGCCCTATGGCTACACCTTC. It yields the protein CASSFDQGPYGYTF.

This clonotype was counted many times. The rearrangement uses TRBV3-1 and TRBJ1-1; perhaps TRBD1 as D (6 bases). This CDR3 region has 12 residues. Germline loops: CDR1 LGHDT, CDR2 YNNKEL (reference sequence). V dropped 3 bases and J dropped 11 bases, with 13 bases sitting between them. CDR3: CASSQTTGPAFF. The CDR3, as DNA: TGTGCCAGCAGCCAGACCACAGGGCCCGCTTTCTTT. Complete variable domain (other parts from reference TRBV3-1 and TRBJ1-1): DTAVSQTPKYLVTQMGNDKSIKCEQNLGHDTMYWYKQDSKKFLKIMFSYNNKELIINETVPNRFSPKSPDKAHLNLHINSLELGDSAVYFCASSQTTGPAFFGQGTRLTVV.

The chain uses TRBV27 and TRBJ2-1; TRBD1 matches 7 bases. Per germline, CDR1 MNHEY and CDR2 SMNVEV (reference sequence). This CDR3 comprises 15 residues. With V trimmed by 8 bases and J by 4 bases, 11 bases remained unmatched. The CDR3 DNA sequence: TGTGCCAGCCGGCCCGGGACAGTGATTTACAATGAGCAGTTCTTC. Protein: CASRPGTVIYNEQFF.

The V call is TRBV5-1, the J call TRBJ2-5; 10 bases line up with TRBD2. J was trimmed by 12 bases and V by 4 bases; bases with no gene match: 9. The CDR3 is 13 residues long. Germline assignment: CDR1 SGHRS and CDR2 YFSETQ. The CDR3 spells CASSAGLAEHKYF. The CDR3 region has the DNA TGCGCCAGCAGCGCAGGACTAGCGGAACACAAGTACTTC.

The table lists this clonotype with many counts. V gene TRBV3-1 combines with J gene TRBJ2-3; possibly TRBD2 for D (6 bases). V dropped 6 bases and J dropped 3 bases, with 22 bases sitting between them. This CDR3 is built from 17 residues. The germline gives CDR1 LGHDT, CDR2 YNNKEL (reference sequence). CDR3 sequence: CASSFRWATGGTDTQYF. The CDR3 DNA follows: TGTGCCAGCAGTTTTCGGTGGGCAACAGGAGGGACAGATACGCAGTATTTT.

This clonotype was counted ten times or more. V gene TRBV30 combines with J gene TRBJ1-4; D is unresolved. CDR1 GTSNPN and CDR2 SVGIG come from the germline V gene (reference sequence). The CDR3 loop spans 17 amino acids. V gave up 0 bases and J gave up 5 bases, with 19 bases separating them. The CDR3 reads CAWSVPLGDLANEKLFF. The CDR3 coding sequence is TGTGCCTGGAGTGTCCCTCTAGGCGACCTAGCGAATGAAAAACTGTTTTTT.

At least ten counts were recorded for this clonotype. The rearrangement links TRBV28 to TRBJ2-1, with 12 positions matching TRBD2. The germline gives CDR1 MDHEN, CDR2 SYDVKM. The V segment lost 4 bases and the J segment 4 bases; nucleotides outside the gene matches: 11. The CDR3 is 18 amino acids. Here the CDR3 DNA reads TGTGCCAGCAGTTCGTTGACTAGCGGGAGCCCCACATACAATGAGCAGTTCTTC. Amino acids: CASSSLTSGSPTYNEQFF.

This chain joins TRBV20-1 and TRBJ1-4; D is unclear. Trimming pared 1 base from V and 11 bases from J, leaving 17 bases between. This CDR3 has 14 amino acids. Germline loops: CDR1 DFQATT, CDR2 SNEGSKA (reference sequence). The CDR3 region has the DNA TGCAGTGCTAGAGTGATCGACGCCCCCGCCAAACTGTTTTTT. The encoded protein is CSARVIDAPAKLFF.

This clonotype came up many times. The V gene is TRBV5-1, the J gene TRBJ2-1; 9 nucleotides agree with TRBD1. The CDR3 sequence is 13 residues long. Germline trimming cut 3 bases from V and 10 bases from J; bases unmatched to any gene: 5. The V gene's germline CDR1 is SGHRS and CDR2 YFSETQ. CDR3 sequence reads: CASSSGQGREQFF. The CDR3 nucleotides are TGCGCCAGCAGCTCGGGACAGGGTAGAGAGCAGTTCTTC.

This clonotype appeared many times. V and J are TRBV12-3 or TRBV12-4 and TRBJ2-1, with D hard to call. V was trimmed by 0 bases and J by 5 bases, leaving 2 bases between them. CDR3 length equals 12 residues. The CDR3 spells CASSLANNEQFF. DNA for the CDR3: TGTGCCAGCAGTTTAGCGAACAATGAGCAGTTCTTC.

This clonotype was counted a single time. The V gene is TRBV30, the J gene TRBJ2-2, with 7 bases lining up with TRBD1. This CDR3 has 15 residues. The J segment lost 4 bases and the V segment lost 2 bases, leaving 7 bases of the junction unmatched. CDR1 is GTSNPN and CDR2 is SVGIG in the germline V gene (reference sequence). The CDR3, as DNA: TGTGCCTGGAGTAGAGATTACAGGGGCACCGGGGAGCTGTTTTTT. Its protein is CAWSRDYRGTGELFF.